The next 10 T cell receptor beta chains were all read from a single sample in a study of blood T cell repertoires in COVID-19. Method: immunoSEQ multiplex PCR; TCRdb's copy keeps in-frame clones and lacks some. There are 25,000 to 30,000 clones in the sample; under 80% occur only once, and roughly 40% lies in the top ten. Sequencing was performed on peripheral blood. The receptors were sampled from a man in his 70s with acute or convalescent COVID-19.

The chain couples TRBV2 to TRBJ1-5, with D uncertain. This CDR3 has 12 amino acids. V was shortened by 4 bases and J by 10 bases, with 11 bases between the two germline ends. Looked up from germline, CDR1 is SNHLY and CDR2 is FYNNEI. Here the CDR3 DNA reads TGTGCCAGCAGTGTTAGGAGGGAACCCCAGCATTTT. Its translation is CASSVRREPQHF.

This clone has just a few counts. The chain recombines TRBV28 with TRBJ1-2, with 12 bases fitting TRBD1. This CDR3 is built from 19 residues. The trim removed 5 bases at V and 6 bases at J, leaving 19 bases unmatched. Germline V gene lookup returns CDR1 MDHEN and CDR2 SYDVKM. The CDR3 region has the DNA TGTGCCAGCAGTCCTACTATCCGGGACAGGGGGCGGGTTAGAGATGGCTACACCTTC. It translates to CASSPTIRDRGRVRDGYTF.

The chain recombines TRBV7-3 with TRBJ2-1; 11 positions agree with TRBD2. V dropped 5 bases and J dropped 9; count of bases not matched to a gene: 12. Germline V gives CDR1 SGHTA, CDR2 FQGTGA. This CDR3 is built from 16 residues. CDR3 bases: TGTGCCAGCAGCCGATCCCTAGCGGGGGGCCAGGGTGAGCAGTTCTTC. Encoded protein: CASSRSLAGGQGEQFF.

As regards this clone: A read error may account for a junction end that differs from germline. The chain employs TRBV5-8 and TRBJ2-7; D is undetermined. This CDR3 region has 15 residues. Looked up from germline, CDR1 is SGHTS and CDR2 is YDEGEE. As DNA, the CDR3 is TGTGCCAGCAGCTGGGTATTAACTTTACAGTTGTTTCTATTCTTC. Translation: CASSWVLTLQLFLFF.

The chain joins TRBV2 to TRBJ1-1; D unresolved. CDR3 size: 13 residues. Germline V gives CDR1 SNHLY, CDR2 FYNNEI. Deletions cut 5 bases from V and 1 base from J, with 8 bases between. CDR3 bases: TGTGCCAGCAGTCGGGGTCAGAACACTGAAGCTTTCTTT. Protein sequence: CASSRGQNTEAFF.

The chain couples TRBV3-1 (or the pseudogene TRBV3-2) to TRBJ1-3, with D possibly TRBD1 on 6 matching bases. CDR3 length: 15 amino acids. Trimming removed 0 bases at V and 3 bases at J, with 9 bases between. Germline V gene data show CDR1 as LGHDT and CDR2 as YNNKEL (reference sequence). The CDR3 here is CASSQDPGVGNTIYF. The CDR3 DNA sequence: TGTGCCAGCAGCCAAGACCCAGGGGTTGGAAACACCATATATTTT.

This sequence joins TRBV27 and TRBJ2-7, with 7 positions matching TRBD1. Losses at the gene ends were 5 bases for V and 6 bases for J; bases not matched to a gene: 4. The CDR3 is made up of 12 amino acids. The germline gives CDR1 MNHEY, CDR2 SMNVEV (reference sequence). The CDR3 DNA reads TGTGCCAGCAGTGACAGGGCTCGCGAGCAGTACTTC. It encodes CASSDRAREQYF.

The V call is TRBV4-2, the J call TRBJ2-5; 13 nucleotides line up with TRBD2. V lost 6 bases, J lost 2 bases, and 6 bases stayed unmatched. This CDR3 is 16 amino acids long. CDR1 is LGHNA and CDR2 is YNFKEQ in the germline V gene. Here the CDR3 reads CASSQTSGGTQETQYF. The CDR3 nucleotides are TGTGCCAGCAGTCAGACTAGCGGGGGGACACAAGAGACCCAGTACTTC.

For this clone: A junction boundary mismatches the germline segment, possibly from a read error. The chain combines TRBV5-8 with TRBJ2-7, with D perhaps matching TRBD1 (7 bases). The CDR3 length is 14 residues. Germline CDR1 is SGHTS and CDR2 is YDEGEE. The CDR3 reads CASSLRGGGVTGFF. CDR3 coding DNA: TGTGCCAGCAGCTTACGGGGAGGAGGTGTGACAGGGTTCTTC.

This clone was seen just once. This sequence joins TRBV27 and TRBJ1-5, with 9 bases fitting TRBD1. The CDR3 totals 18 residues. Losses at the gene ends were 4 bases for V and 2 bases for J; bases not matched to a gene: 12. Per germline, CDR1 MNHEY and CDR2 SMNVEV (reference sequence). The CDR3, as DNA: TGTGCCAGCAGTTCCTTCCGGGACAGGGAGAGGCGCAATCAGCCCCAGCATTTT. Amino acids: CASSSFRDRERRNQPQHF.